This T cell receptor (beta chain) came from a study of CD8 T cells in ankylosing spondylitis. Study results and limitations: Previously reported in reactive arthritis synovial fluid and blood were some of the motif variants. Within ankylosing spondylitis blood, a TCR beta motif made up of several highly homologous variants appeared to be characteristic. Reportedly, matched ankylosing spondylitis synovial fluid was significantly enriched for disease-linked clones. Disease-linked clones bore a CD8+ phenotype and were relatively rare in peripheral blood.

Generation of TCR beta libraries employed quantitative 5'-RACE incorporating molecular barcodes. TCRdb reprocessed the 5' RACE reads with MiXCR, giving one entry per CDR3 protein. The sample shows about 400,000 distinct CDR3 sequences, about a fifth of them seen only once. This clonotype was seen a handful of times. Its antigen is currently unknown. The sequenced sample was blood, either unsorted or a sorted T cell fraction (not recorded which). This TCR came from a male donor with ankylosing spondylitis.

The CDR3 nucleotides are TGCAGTGCTGAAGGACTAGCGGGAGGCCGGGCCAAAAACATTCAGTACTTC. Translation gives CSAEGLAGGRAKNIQYF. The chain recombines TRBV20-1 with TRBJ2-4, with 14 nucleotides matching TRBD2. CDR1 is DFQATT and CDR2 is SNEGSKA in the germline V gene (reference sequence). J gave up 1 base and V 5 bases, and 7 bases lay outside the gene matches. This CDR3 spans 17 amino acids.